These T cell receptor beta chains were read from a single sample in a study of patients and donors after allogeneic stem cell transplantation. Via MiXCR, TCRdb re-called the RT-PCR reads, giving one row per CDR3 protein. The sample has tens of thousands of distinct CDR3 sequences, roughly 4.9% seen once; the top ten hold around 2.6%. The specimen sequenced was blood, either unsorted or a sorted T cell fraction (not recorded which). The origin of the receptors is a human donor who was either an allogeneic HSCT recipient or a stem cell or donor lymphocyte infusion donor (not recorded which). It is not recorded whose cells these are; they may come from a transplant donor. CDR3s include the opening cysteine and the closing phenylalanine or tryptophan. A D gene is named only where the DNA matches it firmly. Clone size is given for some rows only: seen once, a few or many times, or a class if the clone is expanded.

>many|NA|TRBV3-1|TRBJ2-4
TGTGCCAGCAGCCAGGGTAAGGGCATTCAGTACTTC
CASSQGKGIQYF
>many|TRBD2|TRBV3-1|TRBJ2-1
TGTGCCAGCAGCAAGTTAGGCGGGACTAGAGGGGGACAGTTCTTC
CASSKLGGTRGGQFF
>many|NA|TRBV7-9|TRBJ2-3
TGTGCCAGCAGCCCCGGCCTTGGGACTTCAGATACGCAGTATTTT
CASSPGLGTSDTQYF
>many|NA|TRBV6-1|TRBJ2-7
TGTGCCACCTCCCAGACGGATTTCTACGAGCAGTACTTC
CATSQTDFYEQYF
>NA|NA|TRBV7-8|TRBJ1-1
TGTGCCAGCAGCTTAGTGGGAGGGTACATGAACACTGAAGCTTTCTTT
CASSLVGGYMNTEAFF
>many|NA|TRBV5-1|TRBJ2-7
TGCGCCAGCAGCTTGGTCGGGGGCGAGCAGTACTTC
CASSLVGGEQYF
>NA|TRBD1|TRBV12-3/TRBV12-4|TRBJ2-5
TGTGCCAGCAGTGCAGGGACAGGTGCCGCCCAGTACTTC
CASSAGTGAAQYF
>many|NA|TRBV14|TRBJ2-7
TGTGCCAGCAGCCATCAAGAAGACGAGCAGTACTTC
CASSHQEDEQYF
>many|NA|TRBV12-3/TRBV12-4|TRBJ1-5
TGTGCCAGCAGTTTAGGGGGAGGGGGTAATCAGCCCCAGCATTTT
CASSLGGGGNQPQHF
>many|NA|TRBV3-1|TRBJ2-6
TGTGCCAGCAGCCACCTACAGGGTTCATTTGTCCTGACTTTC
CASSHLQGSFVLTF
>NA|NA|TRBV28|TRBJ2-7
TGTGCCAGCAATAACGTCCGGGACGGTGTTTCACCCTCGAACTTC
CASNNVRDGVSPSNF
>few|NA|TRBV11-2|TRBJ2-7
TGTGCCAGCAGCTTAAATGGGGGCGCTAGCTCCTACGAGCAGTACTTC
CASSLNGGASSYEQYF
>few|NA|TRBV7-3|TRBJ2-3
TGTGCCAGCAGCTCGTCTTACACAGATACGCAGTATTTT
CASSSSYTDTQYF